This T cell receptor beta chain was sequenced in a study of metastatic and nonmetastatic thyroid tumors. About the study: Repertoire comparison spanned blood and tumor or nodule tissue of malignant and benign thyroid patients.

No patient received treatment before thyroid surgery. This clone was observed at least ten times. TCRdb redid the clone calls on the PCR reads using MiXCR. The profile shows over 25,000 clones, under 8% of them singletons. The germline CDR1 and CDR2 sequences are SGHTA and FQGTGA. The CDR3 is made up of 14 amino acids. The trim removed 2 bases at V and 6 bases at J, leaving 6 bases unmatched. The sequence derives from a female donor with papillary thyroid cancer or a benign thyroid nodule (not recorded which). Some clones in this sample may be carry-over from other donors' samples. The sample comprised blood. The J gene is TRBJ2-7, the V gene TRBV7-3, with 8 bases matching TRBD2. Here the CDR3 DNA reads TGTGCCAGCAGCTTATCGGGAGGGGCCTCCGAGCAGTACTTC. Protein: CASSLSGGASEQYF.